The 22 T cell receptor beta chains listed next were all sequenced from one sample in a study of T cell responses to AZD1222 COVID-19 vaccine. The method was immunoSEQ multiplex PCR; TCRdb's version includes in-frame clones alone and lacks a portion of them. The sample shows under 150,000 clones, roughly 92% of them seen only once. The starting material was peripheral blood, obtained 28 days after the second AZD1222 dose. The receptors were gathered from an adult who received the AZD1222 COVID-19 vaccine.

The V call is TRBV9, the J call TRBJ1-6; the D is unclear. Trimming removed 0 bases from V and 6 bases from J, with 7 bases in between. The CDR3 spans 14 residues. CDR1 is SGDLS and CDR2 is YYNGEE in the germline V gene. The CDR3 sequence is CASSVEQINSPLHF. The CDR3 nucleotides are TGTGCCAGCAGCGTAGAACAAATTAATTCACCCCTCCACTTT. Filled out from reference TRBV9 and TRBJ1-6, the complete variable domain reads DSGVTQTPKHLITATGQRVTLRCSPRSGDLSVYWYQQSLDQGLQFLIQYYNGEERAKGNILERFSAQQFPDLHSELNLSSLELGDSALYFCASSVEQINSPLHFGNGTRLTVT.

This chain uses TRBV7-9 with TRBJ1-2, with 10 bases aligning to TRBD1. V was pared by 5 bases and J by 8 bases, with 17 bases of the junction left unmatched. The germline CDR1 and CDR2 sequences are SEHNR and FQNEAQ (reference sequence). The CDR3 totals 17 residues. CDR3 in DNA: TGTGCCAGCAGCCCCCACCCCCCCGGGACAGGGGTTAAGGGCTACACCTTC. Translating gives CASSPHPPGTGVKGYTF.

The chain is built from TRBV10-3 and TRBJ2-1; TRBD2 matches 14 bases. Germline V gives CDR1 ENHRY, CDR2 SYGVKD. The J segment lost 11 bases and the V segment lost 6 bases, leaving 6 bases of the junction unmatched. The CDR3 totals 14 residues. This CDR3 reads CAISPGLAGDQQFF. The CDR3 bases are TGTGCCATCAGCCCGGGACTAGCGGGAGACCAGCAGTTCTTC.

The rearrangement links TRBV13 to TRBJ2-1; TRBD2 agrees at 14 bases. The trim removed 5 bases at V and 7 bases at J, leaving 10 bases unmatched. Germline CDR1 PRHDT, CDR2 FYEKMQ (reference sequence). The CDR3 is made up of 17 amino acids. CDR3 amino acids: CASSPRTSGGPENEQFF. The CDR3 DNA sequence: TGTGCCAGCAGCCCAAGGACTAGCGGGGGGCCGGAAAATGAGCAGTTCTTC.

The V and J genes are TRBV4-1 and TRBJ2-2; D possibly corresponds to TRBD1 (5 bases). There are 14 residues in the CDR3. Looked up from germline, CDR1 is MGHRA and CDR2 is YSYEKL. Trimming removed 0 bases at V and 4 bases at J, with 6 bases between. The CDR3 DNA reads TGCGCCAGCAGCCAAGAACAGGTCACCGGGGAGCTGTTTTTT. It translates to CASSQEQVTGELFF.

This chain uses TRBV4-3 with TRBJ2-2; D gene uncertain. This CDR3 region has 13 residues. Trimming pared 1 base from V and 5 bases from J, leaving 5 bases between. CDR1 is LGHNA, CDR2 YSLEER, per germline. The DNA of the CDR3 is TGCGCCAGCAGCCAAGGGGTTACCGGGGAGCTGTTTTTT. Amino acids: CASSQGVTGELFF.

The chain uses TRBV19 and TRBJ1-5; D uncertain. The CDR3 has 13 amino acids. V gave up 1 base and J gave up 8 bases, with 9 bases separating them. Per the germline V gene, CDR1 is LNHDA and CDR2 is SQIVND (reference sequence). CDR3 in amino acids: CASSIGAYKPQHF. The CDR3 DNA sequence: TGTGCCAGTAGTATAGGTGCATACAAGCCCCAGCATTTT.

CDR3 DNA: TGTGCCAGCAGAGATACAGGGTCCTACGAGCAGTACTTC. Its translation is CASRDTGSYEQYF. The chain couples TRBV6-5 to TRBJ2-7; possibly TRBD1 for D (6 bases). CDR3 size: 13 residues. Trimming removed 6 bases from V and 1 base from J, with 10 bases in between. Germline lookup yields CDR1 MNHEY and CDR2 SVGAGI.

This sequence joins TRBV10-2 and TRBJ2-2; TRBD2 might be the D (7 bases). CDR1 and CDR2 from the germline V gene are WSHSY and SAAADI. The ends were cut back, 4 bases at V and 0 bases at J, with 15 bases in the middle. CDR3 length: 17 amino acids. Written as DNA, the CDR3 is TGCGCCAGCAGTGTTACTGCGGGGGCCCCGAACACCGGGGAGCTGTTTTTT. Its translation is CASSVTAGAPNTGELFF.

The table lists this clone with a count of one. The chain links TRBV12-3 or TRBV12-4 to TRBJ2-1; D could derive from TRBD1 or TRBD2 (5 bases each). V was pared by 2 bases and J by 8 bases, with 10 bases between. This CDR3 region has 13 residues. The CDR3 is CASSLIGDDEQFF. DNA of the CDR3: TGTGCCAGCAGTTTAATCGGGGACGATGAGCAGTTCTTC.

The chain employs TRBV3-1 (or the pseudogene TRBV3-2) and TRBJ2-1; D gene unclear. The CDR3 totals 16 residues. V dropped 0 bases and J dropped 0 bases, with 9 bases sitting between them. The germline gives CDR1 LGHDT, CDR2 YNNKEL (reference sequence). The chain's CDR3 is CASSQDPDLSYNEQFF. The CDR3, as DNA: TGTGCCAGCAGCCAAGACCCGGACCTCTCCTACAATGAGCAGTTCTTC.

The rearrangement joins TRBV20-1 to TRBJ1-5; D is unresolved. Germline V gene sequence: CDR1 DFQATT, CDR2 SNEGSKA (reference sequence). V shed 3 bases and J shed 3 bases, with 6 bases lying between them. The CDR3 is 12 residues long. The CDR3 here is CSASLINQPQHF. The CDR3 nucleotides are TGCAGTGCTAGTCTCATCAATCAGCCCCAGCATTTT.

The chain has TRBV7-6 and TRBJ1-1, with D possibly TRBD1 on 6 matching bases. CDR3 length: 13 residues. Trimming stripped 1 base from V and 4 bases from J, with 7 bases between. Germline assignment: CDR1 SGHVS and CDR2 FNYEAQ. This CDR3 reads CASSLGQVTEAFF. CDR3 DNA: TGTGCCAGCAGCTTAGGACAGGTCACTGAAGCTTTCTTT.

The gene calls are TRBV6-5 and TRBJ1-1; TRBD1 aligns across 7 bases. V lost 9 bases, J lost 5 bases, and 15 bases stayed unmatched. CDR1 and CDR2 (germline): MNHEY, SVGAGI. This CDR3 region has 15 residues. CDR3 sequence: CASHRQGRGATEAFF. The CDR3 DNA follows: TGTGCCAGTCACCGACAGGGTCGCGGGGCGACTGAAGCTTTCTTT.

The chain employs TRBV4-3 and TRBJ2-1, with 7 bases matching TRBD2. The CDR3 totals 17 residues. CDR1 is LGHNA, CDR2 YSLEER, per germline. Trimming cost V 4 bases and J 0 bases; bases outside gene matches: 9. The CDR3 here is CASSPASSGLSYNEQFF. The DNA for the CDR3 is TGCGCCAGCAGCCCCGCTTCTAGCGGACTCTCCTACAATGAGCAGTTCTTC.

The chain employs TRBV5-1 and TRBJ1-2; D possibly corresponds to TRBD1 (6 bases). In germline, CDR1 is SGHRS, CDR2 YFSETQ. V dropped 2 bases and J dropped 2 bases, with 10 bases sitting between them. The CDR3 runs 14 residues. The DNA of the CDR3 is TGCGCCAGCAGCTTTGAACAGGGAAACTATGGCTACACCTTC. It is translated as CASSFEQGNYGYTF.

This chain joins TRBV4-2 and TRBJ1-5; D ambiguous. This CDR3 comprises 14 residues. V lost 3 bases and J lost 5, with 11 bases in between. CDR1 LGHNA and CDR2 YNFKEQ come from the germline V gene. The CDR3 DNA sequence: TGTGCCAGCAGCCAGGCCTCTACGGATCAGCCCCAGCATTTT. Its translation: CASSQASTDQPQHF.

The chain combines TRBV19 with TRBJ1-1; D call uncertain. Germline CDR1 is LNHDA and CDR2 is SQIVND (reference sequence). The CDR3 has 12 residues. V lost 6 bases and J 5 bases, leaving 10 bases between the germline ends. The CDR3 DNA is TGTGCCAGTAGACCCGTCCGGACTGAAGCTTTCTTT. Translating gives CASRPVRTEAFF. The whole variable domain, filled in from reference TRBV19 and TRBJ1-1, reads DGGITQSPKYLFRKEGQNVTLSCEQNLNHDAMYWYRQDPGQGLRLIYYSQIVNDFQKGDIAEGYSVSREKKESFPLTVTSAQKNPTAFYLCASRPVRTEAFFGQGTRLTVV.

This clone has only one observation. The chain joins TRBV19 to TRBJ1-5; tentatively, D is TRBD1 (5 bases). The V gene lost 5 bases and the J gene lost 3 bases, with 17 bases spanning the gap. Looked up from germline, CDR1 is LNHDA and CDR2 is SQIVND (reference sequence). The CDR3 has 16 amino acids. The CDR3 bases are TGTGCCAGTAGTGCCCTAGGCCAGGGACCCAATCAGCCCCAGCATTTT. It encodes CASSALGQGPNQPQHF.

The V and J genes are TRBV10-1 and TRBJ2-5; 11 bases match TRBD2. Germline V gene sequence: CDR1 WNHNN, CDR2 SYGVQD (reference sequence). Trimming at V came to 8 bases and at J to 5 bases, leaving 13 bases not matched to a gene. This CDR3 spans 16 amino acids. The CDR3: CASRLAGRPPNETQYF. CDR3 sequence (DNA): TGCGCCAGCCGACTAGCGGGGAGGCCCCCAAATGAGACCCAGTACTTC.

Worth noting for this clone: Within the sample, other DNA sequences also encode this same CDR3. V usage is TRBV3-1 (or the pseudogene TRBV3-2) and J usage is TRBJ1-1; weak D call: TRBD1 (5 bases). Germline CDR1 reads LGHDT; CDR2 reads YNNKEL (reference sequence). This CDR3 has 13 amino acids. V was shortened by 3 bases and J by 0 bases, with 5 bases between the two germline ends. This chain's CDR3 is CASSQGLNTEAFF. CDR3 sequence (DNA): TGTGCCAGCAGCCAGGGACTGAACACTGAAGCTTTCTTT.

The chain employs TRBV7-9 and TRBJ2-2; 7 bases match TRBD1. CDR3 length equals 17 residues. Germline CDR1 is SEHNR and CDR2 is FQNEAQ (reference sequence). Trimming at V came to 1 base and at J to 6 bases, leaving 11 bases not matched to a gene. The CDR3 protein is CASSLEGAGRGAGELFF. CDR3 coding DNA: TGTGCCAGCAGCTTAGAGGGGGCAGGTAGAGGCGCCGGGGAGCTGTTTTTT.